Presented here are 14 T cell receptor beta chains from one specimen sequenced in a study of Ad26.COV2.S vaccination and SARS-CoV-2 variants. Treatment denoted: around 19 received Ad26.COV2.S at low or high dose, single or two shots; a few received placebo; per-sample allocation not given. The samples date from day 63 after the first vaccine or placebo injection. Libraries were prepared by immunoSEQ multiplex PCR; TCRdb keeps only in-frame clonotypes and omits some of them. The sample records fewer than 400,000 clones, just over 85% being singletons. Here the sequenced sample was peripheral blood, taken in a trial of Ad26.COV2.S vaccine versus placebo. The receptors come from a person aged 18-65 years who received the Ad26.COV2.S COVID-19 vaccine or a placebo.

The V call is TRBV19, the J call TRBJ1-5; perhaps TRBD1 as D (5 bases). This CDR3 comprises 15 residues. CDR1 LNHDA and CDR2 SQIVND come from the germline V gene (reference sequence). Trimming removed 1 base at V and 2 bases at J, with 9 bases between. The CDR3 DNA reads TGTGCCAGTAGTATAGGCGACAGAGGCAATCAGCCCCAGCATTTT. Translation: CASSIGDRGNQPQHF.

The chain employs TRBV30 and TRBJ1-4; D is unclear. The CDR3 length is 13 residues. Per germline, CDR1 GTSNPN and CDR2 SVGIG (reference sequence). Deletions cut 4 bases from V and 0 bases from J, with 6 bases between. Here the CDR3 DNA reads TGTGCCTGGACCCGGGCAACTAATGAAAAACTGTTTTTT. Protein: CAWTRATNEKLFF.

The chain is built from TRBV4-3 and TRBJ2-2; TRBD2 might be the D (6 bases). Germline CDR1 and CDR2: LGHNA and YSLEER. CDR3 length: 17 amino acids. V was trimmed by 0 bases and J by 6 bases, leaving 17 bases between them. The DNA of the CDR3 is TGCGCCAGCAGCCAAGATGTCACACCCTGGAGGGCCGGGGAGCTGTTTTTT. Translating gives CASSQDVTPWRAGELFF.

The rearrangement joins TRBV11-2 to TRBJ2-1; no clear D gene. This CDR3 spans 15 amino acids. The germline V and J ends were trimmed by 0 bases and 1 base, with 7 bases remaining between them. Germline lookup yields CDR1 SGHAT and CDR2 FQNNGV. The CDR3 spells CASSLDRGSYNEQFF. The CDR3 nucleotides are TGTGCCAGCAGCTTAGATCGTGGGTCCTACAATGAGCAGTTCTTC.

J is TRBJ1-2 and V is TRBV5-6; D gene uncertain. This CDR3 is built from 12 residues. The V gene's germline CDR1 is SGHDT and CDR2 YYEEEE. Trimming left V 2 bases short and J 8 bases short, with 10 bases between. In nucleotides, the CDR3 is TGTGCCAGCAGCTTCTGGCGTCGGGGCTACACCTTC. Amino acids: CASSFWRRGYTF.

The V gene is TRBV2, the J gene TRBJ2-7; TRBD2 is a possible D gene (5 bases). V lost 5 bases to trimming and J lost 5 bases, with 13 bases between them. This CDR3 has 13 residues. Germline assignment: CDR1 SNHLY and CDR2 FYNNEI. The CDR3 coding sequence is TGTGCCAGCAGTCAACTAGAGGTCCACGAGCAGTACTTC. Its translation: CASSQLEVHEQYF.

The rearrangement joins TRBV3-1 (or the pseudogene TRBV3-2) to TRBJ2-7, with 10 bases fitting TRBD1. The CDR3 loop spans 14 amino acids. Losses at the gene ends were 4 bases for V and 1 base for J; bases not matched to a gene: 1. Germline V CDR1 and CDR2: LGHDT, YNNKEL (reference sequence). CDR3 loop: CASSPGQGSYEQYF. The CDR3 bases are TGTGCCAGCAGCCCGGGACAGGGGTCCTACGAGCAGTACTTC.

J is TRBJ1-2 and V is TRBV30, with D unclear. The CDR3 totals 12 residues. Deletions cut 5 bases from V and 0 bases from J, with 7 bases between. Germline assignment: CDR1 GTSNPN and CDR2 SVGIG (reference sequence). The CDR3 coding sequence is TGTGCCTGGGATGCCGCTAACTATGGCTACACCTTC. Translated: CAWDAANYGYTF.

This rearrangement joins TRBV19 to TRBJ1-5, with 7 bases fitting TRBD1. V lost 10 bases to trimming and J lost 5 bases; unmatched junction nucleotides: 11. The CDR3 spans 14 residues. The V gene's germline CDR1 is LNHDA and CDR2 SQIVND (reference sequence). The chain's CDR3 is CATGQDGVHQPQHF. For the CDR3, the DNA is TGTGCCACTGGACAGGACGGGGTGCATCAGCCCCAGCATTTT.

The V call is TRBV2, the J call TRBJ2-1, with D possibly matching TRBD2 (5 bases). CDR1 is SNHLY, CDR2 FYNNEI, per germline. V lost 6 bases to trimming and J lost 6 bases, with 12 bases between them. The CDR3 has 13 amino acids. CDR3 nucleotide sequence: TGTGCCAGCAGCCGCAGCGGTGGCAATGAGCAGTTCTTC. This translates into CASSRSGGNEQFF. The full variable domain, its missing parts supplied by reference TRBV2 and TRBJ2-1, is EPEVTQTPSHQVTQMGQEVILRCVPISNHLYFYWYRQILGQKVEFLVSFYNNEISEKSEIFDDQFSVERPDGSNFTLKIRSTKLEDSAMYFCASSRSGGNEQFFGPGTRLTVL.

This chain links TRBV7-9 with TRBJ1-4; 9 bases map to TRBD1. Germline-derived CDR1 and CDR2 are SEHNR and FQNEAQ (reference sequence). V lost 5 bases to trimming and J lost 7 bases; unmatched junction nucleotides: 14. CDR3 length: 17 residues. CDR3 DNA: TGTGCCAGCAGCACGGGACAGGGAGAGCGGGTTGCTGAAAAACTGTTTTTT. This translates into CASSTGQGERVAEKLFF.

The chain links TRBV7-2 to TRBJ2-1; D perhaps matches TRBD2 (6 bases). Germline CDR1 and CDR2: SGHTA and FQGNSA. The germline V and J ends were trimmed by 4 bases and 7 bases, with 17 bases remaining between them. This CDR3 spans 15 amino acids. The CDR3 DNA follows: TGTGCCAGCAGCTGGACCCCGGGGGTAATAAATGAGCAGTTCTTC. This gives the protein CASSWTPGVINEQFF. The full variable domain, its missing parts supplied by reference TRBV7-2 and TRBJ2-1, is GAGVSQSPSNKVTEKGKDVELRCDPISGHTALYWYRQSLGQGLEFLIYFQGNSAPDKSGLPSDRFSAERTGGSVSTLTIQRTQQEDSAVYLCASSWTPGVINEQFFGPGTRLTVL.

CDR3 sequence reads: CASSEGQGSFNEQFF. In DNA, the CDR3 is TGCGCCAGCAGCGAGGGACAGGGGTCTTTCAATGAGCAGTTCTTC. V is TRBV4-3 and J is TRBJ2-1; 10 bases agree with TRBD1. V gave up 5 bases and J gave up 6 bases; unmatched junction bases: 7. CDR1 is LGHNA, CDR2 YSLEER, per germline. This CDR3 has 15 residues.

This chain connects TRBV2 to TRBJ2-5; the D gene is possibly TRBD1 (5 bases). The CDR3 has 16 amino acids. V shed 6 bases and J shed 1 base, with 18 bases lying between them. Per the germline V gene, CDR1 is SNHLY and CDR2 is FYNNEI. The CDR3 sequence is CASSPPRTNFQETQYF. The CDR3 DNA sequence: TGTGCCAGCAGCCCACCTCGGACAAATTTCCAAGAGACCCAGTACTTC. Looking up the rest from reference TRBV2 and TRBJ2-5 gives the full variable domain: EPEVTQTPSHQVTQMGQEVILRCVPISNHLYFYWYRQILGQKVEFLVSFYNNEISEKSEIFDDQFSVERPDGSNFTLKIRSTKLEDSAMYFCASSPPRTNFQETQYFGPGTRLLVL.